Below are 22 T cell receptor beta chains sequenced from a single sample in a study of blood T cell repertoires in COVID-19. Clones were sequenced by immunoSEQ multiplex PCR, and TCRdb holds only the in-frame ones, with some missing. The table has 150,000 to 200,000 clones, nearly 90% seen once. Sequenced sample: peripheral blood. All receptors derive from a man aged 18 to 30 who had recovered from COVID-19.

The chain links TRBV5-6 to TRBJ1-6; D unclear. Germline V gives CDR1 SGHDT, CDR2 YYEEEE. CDR3 length equals 16 residues. V gave up 4 bases and J gave up 3 bases, with 14 bases separating them. CDR3 residues: CASSPARHLYNSPLHF. In nucleotides, the CDR3 is TGTGCCAGCAGCCCGGCCCGACACCTCTATAATTCACCCCTCCACTTT. The full variable domain, rest sourced from reference TRBV5-6 and TRBJ1-6, is DAGVTQSPTHLIKTRGQQVTLRCSPKSGHDTVSWYQQALGQGPQFIFQYYEEEERQRGNFPDRFSGHQFPNYSSELNVNALLLGDSALYLCASSPARHLYNSPLHFGNGTRLTVT.

Only one count was recorded for this clone. The V call is TRBV2, the J call TRBJ1-4; possibly TRBD1 for D (5 bases). Trimming took off 6 bases at V and 7 bases at J, with 9 bases between the two ends. From germline, CDR1 is SNHLY and CDR2 FYNNEI. This CDR3 contains 12 residues. For the CDR3, the DNA is TGTGCCAGCAGGGGGGGAGGTGAAAAACTGTTTTTT. Encoded protein: CASRGGGEKLFF. Based on the CDR3 plus reference TRBV2 and TRBJ1-4, the full variable domain is EPEVTQTPSHQVTQMGQEVILRCVPISNHLYFYWYRQILGQKVEFLVSFYNNEISEKSEIFDDQFSVERPDGSNFTLKIRSTKLEDSAMYFCASRGGGEKLFFGSGTQLSVL.

V is TRBV5-5 and J is TRBJ2-7; D not certain. CDR1 and CDR2 (germline): SGHKS, YYEKEE (reference sequence). Trimming shortened V by 3 bases and J by 2 bases, and 3 bases separated the two germline ends. This CDR3 has 11 amino acids. The CDR3 spells CASSYTYEQYF. CDR3 nucleotide sequence: TGTGCCAGCAGCTATACCTACGAGCAGTACTTC. Together with reference TRBV5-5 and TRBJ2-7, the CDR3 gives the full variable domain: DAGVTQSPTHLIKTRGQQVTLRCSPISGHKSVSWYQQVLGQGPQFIFQYYEKEERGRGNFPDRFSARQFPNYSSELNVNALLLGDSALYLCASSYTYEQYFGPGTRLTVT.

CDR3 residues: CASSLTSTGNNYGYTF. Written as DNA, the CDR3 is TGTGCCAGCAGCCTTACTTCGACAGGGAATAACTATGGCTACACCTTC. The chain carries TRBV7-2 and TRBJ1-2; 7 nucleotides align to TRBD1. There are 16 residues in the CDR3. Germline V gene data show CDR1 as SGHTA and CDR2 as FQGNSA. The V gene end was trimmed by 5 bases and the J gene end by 1 base; junction bases not matched to a gene: 10.

V usage is TRBV24-1 and J usage is TRBJ1-2; 9 bases map to TRBD1. Germline V lookup: CDR1 KGHDR, CDR2 SFDVKD. V lost 2 bases to trimming and J lost 7 bases; unmatched junction nucleotides: 4. The CDR3 totals 14 residues. Written as DNA, the CDR3 is TGTGCCACCAGTGATTCATACAGGGGGCTTGGCTACACCTTC. Its translation is CATSDSYRGLGYTF.

The chain carries TRBV5-1 and TRBJ2-2; the D gene is possibly TRBD1 (6 bases). The CDR3 totals 15 residues. The V end was cut by 0 bases, the J end by 3 bases, with 9 bases between. Germline V CDR1 and CDR2: SGHRS, YFSETQ. The CDR3 region is CASSLVAGDTGELFF. The CDR3 region has the DNA TGCGCCAGCAGCTTGGTTGCAGGGGACACCGGGGAGCTGTTTTTT.

The gene calls are TRBV7-2 and TRBJ1-1; 10 bases align to TRBD1. Germline V gene sequence: CDR1 SGHTA, CDR2 FQGNSA. V shed 3 bases, J shed 5 bases, and the junction held 6 bases outside the gene matches. This CDR3 is 15 amino acids long. CDR3 DNA sequence: TGTGCCAGCAGCTTGGGACAGGGGTTGGGAACTGAAGCTTTCTTT. This gives the protein CASSLGQGLGTEAFF.

This chain connects TRBV13 to TRBJ2-7; 11 bases are a match to TRBD1. Germline V gene data show CDR1 as PRHDT and CDR2 as FYEKMQ (reference sequence). Trimming cost V 5 bases and J 6 bases; bases outside gene matches: 6. The CDR3 totals 14 residues. This CDR3 is CASSQGQGAVEQYF. The CDR3 bases are TGTGCCAGCAGCCAAGGACAGGGGGCTGTCGAGCAGTACTTC. Full variable domain (remainder filled in from reference TRBV13 and TRBJ2-7): AAGVIQSPRHLIKEKRETATLKCYPIPRHDTVYWYQQGPGQDPQFLISFYEKMQSDKGSIPDRFSAQQFSDYHSELNMSSLELGDSALYFCASSQGQGAVEQYFGPGTRLTVT.

V gene TRBV29-1 combines with J gene TRBJ1-1; TRBD1 aligns across 9 bases. The J segment lost 4 bases and the V segment lost 6 bases, leaving 3 bases of the junction unmatched. This CDR3 has 12 amino acids. CDR1 is SQVTM and CDR2 is ANQGSEA in the germline V gene. DNA of the CDR3: TGCAGCGTGGGGACAGGGAGCACTGAAGCTTTCTTT. It codes for CSVGTGSTEAFF. Filled out from reference TRBV29-1 and TRBJ1-1, the complete variable domain reads SAVISQKPSRDICQRGTSLTIQCQVDSQVTMMFWYRQQPGQSLTLIATANQGSEATYESGFVIDKFPISRPNLTFSTLTVSNMSPEDSSIYLCSVGTGSTEAFFGQGTRLTVV.

V usage is TRBV6-5 and J usage is TRBJ1-1; weak D call: TRBD1 (5 bases). Trimming cost V 8 bases and J 6 bases, with 13 bases left between them. This CDR3 spans 12 amino acids. In germline, CDR1 is MNHEY, CDR2 SVGAGI. The CDR3, as DNA: TGTGCCAGCTTCAGGGTGTGGGCTGAAGCTTTCTTT. Protein product: CASFRVWAEAFF.

This chain uses TRBV19 with TRBJ1-3; 7 positions match TRBD1. The junction had 8 bases not matched to a gene; V was cut back by 4 bases and J by 2 bases. From germline, CDR1 is LNHDA and CDR2 SQIVND (reference sequence). This CDR3 has 16 residues. The CDR3 protein is CASSKTGARPGNTIYF. CDR3 DNA sequence: TGTGCCAGTAGTAAAACAGGGGCCCGACCTGGAAACACCATATATTTT. The variable domain in full, completed from reference TRBV19 and TRBJ1-3, reads DGGITQSPKYLFRKEGQNVTLSCEQNLNHDAMYWYRQDPGQGLRLIYYSQIVNDFQKGDIAEGYSVSREKKESFPLTVTSAQKNPTAFYLCASSKTGARPGNTIYFGEGSWLTVV.

The chain links TRBV9 to TRBJ2-2; D is possibly TRBD2 (5 bases). CDR1 and CDR2 (germline): SGDLS, YYNGEE. CDR3 length equals 16 residues. V lost 0 bases to trimming and J lost 4 bases, with 13 bases between them. This CDR3 is CASSVGGLRSTGELFF. CDR3 coding DNA: TGTGCCAGCAGCGTAGGAGGGCTTAGGTCCACCGGGGAGCTGTTTTTT.

The chain's CDR3 is CASSMSGSATNEKLFF. CDR3 coding DNA: TGCGCCAGCAGCATGTCCGGGTCGGCAACTAATGAAAAACTGTTTTTT. The rearrangement uses TRBV5-1 and TRBJ1-4; D unresolved. Trimming stripped 4 bases from V and 0 bases from J, with 13 bases between. Germline values: CDR1 SGHRS, CDR2 YFSETQ. The CDR3 spans 16 residues.

The chain uses TRBV2 and TRBJ2-7; 12 bases map to TRBD2. The germline V gene encodes CDR1 SNHLY and CDR2 FYNNEI. This CDR3 is 17 amino acids long. V was clipped by 5 bases and J by 0 bases; unmatched bases: 8. CDR3 sequence: CASSLPGLAGPSYEQYF. CDR3 sequence (DNA): TGTGCCAGCAGTCTTCCGGGACTAGCGGGCCCCTCCTACGAGCAGTACTTC.

This sequence joins TRBV28 and TRBJ2-7, with 9 bases identical to TRBD2. CDR3 size: 17 residues. With 2 bases clipped from V and 6 bases from J, the junction kept 14 bases outside the gene matches. Germline loops: CDR1 MDHEN, CDR2 SYDVKM. CDR3 protein: CASSLNPGAAGGREQYF. The CDR3 DNA is TGTGCCAGCAGTTTAAACCCCGGCGCCGCGGGGGGGCGCGAGCAGTACTTC.

The chain carries TRBV13 and TRBJ2-7; 10 bases fit TRBD1. Germline trimming cut 7 bases from V and 5 bases from J; bases unmatched to any gene: 5. Germline CDR1 is PRHDT and CDR2 is FYEKMQ (reference sequence). The CDR3 contains 13 residues. The DNA for the CDR3 is TGTGCCAGCATAGGACAGGGGGGCGACGAGCAGTACTTC. Translation: CASIGQGGDEQYF.

This rearrangement joins TRBV9 to TRBJ2-5, with D hard to call. CDR1 is SGDLS and CDR2 is YYNGEE in the germline V gene. V lost 1 base to trimming and J lost 1 base, with 14 bases between them. CDR3 size: 16 residues. CDR3 in DNA: TGTGCCAGCAGCGTAAATCCAAAGTGGGCCCAAGAGACCCAGTACTTC. Residues: CASSVNPKWAQETQYF.

The genes are TRBV6-5 and TRBJ2-3; TRBD1 agrees at 7 bases. The V segment lost 4 bases and the J segment 14 bases; nucleotides outside the gene matches: 9. The germline V gene has CDR1 MNHEY and CDR2 SVGAGI. The CDR3 extends over 12 amino acids. CDR3 DNA: TGTGCCAGCAGTTCCCGACAGGGAAGCAGGTATTTT. This codes for CASSSRQGSRYF.

The V gene is TRBV5-4, the J gene TRBJ2-2; D perhaps matches TRBD2 (5 bases). Trimming cost V 4 bases and J 3 bases, with 13 bases left between them. CDR1 is SGHNT and CDR2 is YYREEE in the germline V gene (reference sequence). This CDR3 region has 15 residues. CDR3 loop: CASSPGGADTGELFF. The CDR3 DNA sequence: TGTGCCAGCAGCCCCGGCGGAGCGGACACCGGGGAGCTGTTTTTT.

The chain is built from TRBV6-5 and TRBJ2-7; possibly TRBD1 for D (5 bases). This CDR3 has 15 amino acids. V lost 2 bases and J 3 bases, leaving 14 bases between the germline ends. CDR1 is MNHEY and CDR2 is SVGAGI in the germline V gene. CDR3 coding DNA: TGTGCCAGCAGTTACAAGGGCAGGGCGGTCTACGAGCAGTACTTC. This encodes CASSYKGRAVYEQYF.

This clone was picked up one time. This chain's CDR3 is CASSESGTGKNIQYF. For the CDR3, the DNA is TGCGCCAGCAGTGAGTCCGGGACAGGGAAAAACATTCAGTACTTC. V gene TRBV10-1 combines with J gene TRBJ2-4, with 9 bases matching TRBD1. Per the germline V gene, CDR1 is WNHNN and CDR2 is SYGVQD (reference sequence). The J segment lost 4 bases and the V segment lost 0 bases, leaving 1 base of the junction unmatched. This CDR3 spans 15 amino acids.

The CDR3 DNA follows: TGCGCCAGCAGCTTTCAGGGTAACTCCTACAATGAGCAGTTCTTC. It encodes CASSFQGNSYNEQFF. This rearrangement joins TRBV5-1 to TRBJ2-1; possible D gene TRBD1, 5 bases. The length of the CDR3 is 15 residues. Germline V CDR1 and CDR2: SGHRS, YFSETQ. The V gene lost 2 bases and the J gene lost 0 bases, with 9 bases spanning the gap.